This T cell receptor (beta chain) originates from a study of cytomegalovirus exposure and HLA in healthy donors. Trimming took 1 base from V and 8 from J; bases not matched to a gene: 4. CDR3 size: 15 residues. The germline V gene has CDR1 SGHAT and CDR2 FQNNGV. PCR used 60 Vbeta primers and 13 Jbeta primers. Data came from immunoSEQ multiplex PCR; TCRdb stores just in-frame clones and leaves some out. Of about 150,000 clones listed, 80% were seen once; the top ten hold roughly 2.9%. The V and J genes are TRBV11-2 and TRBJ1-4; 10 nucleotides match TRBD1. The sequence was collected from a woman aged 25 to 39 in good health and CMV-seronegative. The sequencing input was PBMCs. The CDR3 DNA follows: TGTGCCAGCAGCTTAGGGGGGACAGGGGTCGAAAAACTGTTTTTT. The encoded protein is CASSLGGTGVEKLFF.